The entry below gives a single TCR beta chain sequence along with its context. Its antigen is unidentified. The record originates from a study of lymphopenia after photon versus proton radiotherapy. General observations from the study: Under photons, naive T cells and diversity fell while effector/memory populations rose.

Losses at the gene ends were 4 bases for V and 8 bases for J; bases not matched to a gene: 13. This CDR3 is built from 16 residues. Germline-derived CDR1 and CDR2 are SGHTA and FQGNSA. Assay: immunoSEQ multiplex PCR; the TCRdb copy retains only in-frame clones and omits some. In the table there are approximately 30,000 clones, about 94% of which are singletons. The chain links TRBV7-2 to TRBJ2-1; 8 bases are shared with TRBD2. The origin of this receptor is a woman in her forties or fifties with cholangiocarcinoma. This specimen consisted of peripheral blood, obtained from a patient treated with photon-based radiotherapy. This CDR3 is CASSSLPSGGSYEQFF. The DNA for the CDR3 is TGTGCCAGCAGCTCCCTCCCCAGCGGGGGCTCTTATGAGCAGTTCTTC.